The 22 T cell receptor beta chains given below trace back to one sample, sequenced in a study of Graves' ophthalmopathy and Graves' hyperthyroidism. For repertoire sequencing, the TCR beta CDR3 regions were amplified from RNA transcripts. Second-round multiplex PCR came after first-round RT-PCR with HTBI primers. TCRdb re-called the multiplex PCR reads with MiXCR, one entry per CDR3 protein. The sample holds almost 750,000 distinct CDR3 sequences, 35% to 50% seen once. The specimen was peripheral blood. These receptors were collected from an adult man with Graves' ophthalmopathy.

In its sample, this clonotype was seen a few times. The chain carries TRBV12-5 and TRBJ1-2; D is possibly TRBD1 (5 bases). The V end was cut by 6 bases, the J end by 6 bases, with 17 bases between. The CDR3 loop spans 14 amino acids. The germline V gene encodes CDR1 LGHNT and CDR2 FRNRAP. The DNA of the CDR3 is TGTGCTAGTGGCCCCTCGGCAGTGGGGGATGGCTACACCTTC. Its translation: CASGPSAVGDGYTF.

On this clonotype: A much bigger clone sits one base away, suggesting this may be a read error. This chain connects TRBV7-2 to TRBJ1-1, with a possible D match to TRBD1 (6 bases). This CDR3 spans 13 amino acids. Germline CDR1 SGHTA, CDR2 FQGNSA. This CDR3 is CANSPQGRGGAFF. In DNA form, the CDR3 reads TGTGCCAACAGCCCGCAGGGGCGAGGGGGAGCTTTCTTT.

The rearrangement uses TRBV29-1 and TRBJ1-3; 8 bases are a match to TRBD1. The CDR3 runs to 15 residues. V lost 6 bases to trimming and J lost 1 base; unmatched junction nucleotides: 8. Germline CDR1 SQVTM, CDR2 ANQGSEA. The CDR3 DNA reads as TGCAGCGTGTCCCGGGACAGGCCTTCTGGAAACACCATATATTTT. Protein sequence: CSVSRDRPSGNTIYF.

This clonotype was recorded a few times. The chain recombines TRBV9 with TRBJ1-6; no clear D gene. CDR3 length: 14 residues. V lost 6 bases to trimming and J lost 0 bases, with 7 bases between them. Germline V gene sequence: CDR1 SGDLS, CDR2 YYNGEE. CDR3 DNA: TGTGCCAGCACCCCGAGCTCCTATAATTCACCCCTCCACTTT. As protein: CASTPSSYNSPLHF.

The V gene is TRBV29-1, the J gene TRBJ2-5, with TRBD1 matching over 9 bases. Germline CDR1 is SQVTM and CDR2 is ANQGSEA. Trimming cost V 1 base and J 5 bases; bases outside gene matches: 5. The CDR3 has 14 residues. In DNA, the CDR3 is TGCAGCGTTGAAGGGGACAGGGACGGGGAGACCCAGTACTTC. This translates into CSVEGDRDGETQYF.

V gene TRBV20-1 combines with J gene TRBJ1-1; 9 bases agree with TRBD1. The V and J ends lost 6 bases and 1 base, in that order; junction bases with no gene match: 3. Looked up from germline, CDR1 is DFQATT and CDR2 is SNEGSKA (reference sequence). The CDR3 has 13 amino acids. In DNA, the CDR3 is TGCAGTGCAGAGACAGGGGGGAACACTGAAGCTTTCTTT. Its protein product is CSAETGGNTEAFF.

The chain recombines TRBV20-1 with TRBJ2-7; D not certain. The CDR3 has 13 amino acids. The germline CDR1 and CDR2 sequences are DFQATT and SNEGSKA (reference sequence). V dropped 1 base and J dropped 3 bases, with 10 bases sitting between them. CDR3 loop: CSARGLGNYEQYF. The CDR3 DNA is TGCAGTGCTAGAGGACTCGGAAACTACGAGCAGTACTTC.

This clonotype was recorded a few times. The CDR3 coding sequence is TGCGCCAGCAGCCAAGCGGCACTTCCGGGAGGGACTGAAGCTTTCTTT. Amino acids: CASSQAALPGGTEAFF. The chain is built from TRBV4-1 and TRBJ1-1; D unresolved. Germline V gene sequence: CDR1 MGHRA, CDR2 YSYEKL. The CDR3 sequence is 16 residues long. V was shortened by 1 base and J by 5 bases, with 17 bases between the two germline ends.

The gene calls are TRBV11-2 and TRBJ1-1; tentatively, D is TRBD1 (5 bases). The germline V and J ends were trimmed by 4 bases and 11 bases, with 14 bases remaining between them. Germline values: CDR1 SGHAT, CDR2 FQNNGV. The CDR3 sequence is 12 residues long. The CDR3 loop reads CASSSQGRDAFF. The CDR3 coding sequence is TGTGCCAGCAGCTCCCAGGGCAGGGATGCTTTCTTT.

The chain uses TRBV9 and TRBJ2-7; D is perhaps TRBD2 (7 bases). CDR1 SGDLS and CDR2 YYNGEE come from the germline V gene. V was trimmed by 2 bases and J by 3 bases, leaving 15 bases between them. This CDR3 region has 15 residues. The CDR3 reads CASSVGGGGYYEQYF. The CDR3 bases are TGTGCCAGCAGCGTTGGTGGGGGGGGCTACTACGAGCAGTACTTC.

V and J are TRBV5-5 and TRBJ1-5; 7 nucleotides line up with TRBD1. This CDR3 spans 15 amino acids. V shed 4 bases, J shed 0 bases, and the junction held 4 bases outside the gene matches. Germline V gene sequence: CDR1 SGHKS, CDR2 YYEKEE (reference sequence). The CDR3 loop reads CASSIRGISNQPQHF. The CDR3 DNA reads TGTGCCAGCAGCATCAGGGGGATTAGCAATCAGCCCCAGCATTTT.

There are a few counts of this clonotype. For the CDR3, the DNA is TGTGCCAGCAACCCAGAAGGAGGGAACACTGAAGCTTTCTTT. It encodes CASNPEGGNTEAFF. V and J are TRBV9 and TRBJ1-1; D not certain. Germline CDR1 reads SGDLS; CDR2 reads YYNGEE. Deletions cut 6 bases from V and 1 base from J, with 13 bases between. The CDR3 sequence is 14 residues long.

This clonotype was detected a few times. This chain uses TRBV11-3 with TRBJ1-2; no clear D gene. Trimming took off 2 bases at V and 5 bases at J, with 9 bases between the two ends. Germline CDR1 SGHNT, CDR2 YENEEA. The CDR3 consists of 13 residues. The CDR3, as DNA: TGTGCCAGCAGCTTATGGGGATTTTATGGCTACACCTTC. It yields the protein CASSLWGFYGYTF.

This clonotype was seen many times. This chain links TRBV2 with TRBJ1-2, with D perhaps matching TRBD1 (6 bases). Germline lookup yields CDR1 SNHLY and CDR2 FYNNEI. Trimming took off 4 bases at V and 8 bases at J, with 17 bases between the two ends. This CDR3 contains 14 residues. The CDR3 loop reads CASSGDTQYGGYTF. In DNA, the CDR3 is TGTGCCAGCAGTGGGGACACTCAATACGGGGGCTACACCTTC.

The CDR3, as DNA: TGCAGTGCGCTGGACAGCGGCGGAAACACCATATATTTT. Amino acid sequence: CSALDSGGNTIYF. The genes are TRBV20-1 and TRBJ1-3, with D possibly being TRBD1 (6 bases). Germline V gene lookup returns CDR1 DFQATT and CDR2 SNEGSKA (reference sequence). This CDR3 is built from 13 residues. Deletions cut 6 bases from V and 4 bases from J, with 13 bases between.

The J gene is TRBJ1-1, the V gene TRBV19; TRBD1 might be the D (6 bases). This CDR3 is built from 18 residues. Looked up from germline, CDR1 is LNHDA and CDR2 is SQIVND (reference sequence). Trimming took 4 bases from V and 7 from J, leaving 28 bases between them. For the CDR3, the DNA is TGTGCCAGTAGTACTCCCACAGGGTCTAAGACGGGAGAGAGTGAAGCTTTCTTT. It encodes CASSTPTGSKTGESEAFF.

This clonotype was found many times. This chain links TRBV20-1 with TRBJ2-7; no definite D call. Trimming removed 3 bases at V and 3 bases at J, with 9 bases between. Per germline, CDR1 DFQATT and CDR2 SNEGSKA (reference sequence). The CDR3 spans 12 residues. CDR3 sequence: CSASPRYYEQYF. In DNA form, the CDR3 reads TGCAGTGCTAGTCCCCGGTACTACGAGCAGTACTTC.

This clonotype was recorded only once. This sequence joins TRBV19 and TRBJ1-5, with D unresolved. Germline V lookup: CDR1 LNHDA, CDR2 SQIVND (reference sequence). This CDR3 is 14 amino acids long. The V end was cut by 2 bases, the J end by 4 bases, with 9 bases between. CDR3 nucleotide sequence: TGTGCCAGTAGTATATCCCGGGTTAATCAGCCCCAGCATTTT. As protein: CASSISRVNQPQHF.

As to this clonotype: Just one base apart from a much larger clone, this may be a read error. This chain joins TRBV10-3 and TRBJ2-7, with no clear D. CDR3 length: 13 amino acids. Per germline, CDR1 ENHRY and CDR2 SYGVKD. The CDR3 region is CASSDPYSYEQYF. The CDR3 DNA follows: TGTGCCAGCAGTGACCCCTACTCCTACGAGCAGTACTTC.

V and J are TRBV19 and TRBJ1-2, with D possibly TRBD1 on 6 matching bases. Germline V gene data show CDR1 as LNHDA and CDR2 as SQIVND (reference sequence). The V end lost 3 bases, the J end lost 4 bases, and 21 bases lay between the germline ends. The CDR3 runs 17 residues. The CDR3 DNA sequence: TGTGCCAGTAGTATCCTCGACGGGACACACAATGCCTATGGCTACACCTTC. Protein: CASSILDGTHNAYGYTF.

This chain links TRBV2 with TRBJ1-2; 9 nucleotides match TRBD1. V dropped 8 bases and J dropped 7; count of bases not matched to a gene: 8. The V gene's germline CDR1 is SNHLY and CDR2 FYNNEI. The CDR3 consists of 13 residues. In DNA form, the CDR3 reads TGTGCCAGCTCTAAAACAGGGGGCCTTGGCTACACCTTC. It encodes CASSKTGGLGYTF.

This chain joins TRBV12-3 or TRBV12-4 and TRBJ2-7; tentatively, D is TRBD2 (6 bases). The CDR3 consists of 15 residues. The V and J ends lost 3 bases and 3 bases respectively, with 15 bases between them. CDR3: CASSFDGGANYEQYF. For the CDR3, the DNA is TGTGCCAGCAGTTTCGATGGCGGGGCCAACTACGAGCAGTACTTC.